The rows below give T cell receptor beta chains drawn from one sample of a study of blood T cell repertoires in COVID-19. The data were produced by immunoSEQ multiplex PCR, yet TCRdb's version contains in-frame clones alone and is incomplete. The repertoire includes approximately 220,000 clones, around 80% of them detected once, and approximately 5.1% sits in the top ten. The specimen was peripheral blood. Source of these receptors: a woman aged 60-75 years who had recovered from COVID-19. The CDR3 runs from the conserved cysteine through the conserved F or W. The order of the fields is V gene, clone size, J gene, D gene, CDR3 DNA, CDR3 protein. A D gene is named only where the DNA matches it firmly. For some rows the clone size is stated as once, few or many, or as a class when expanded; others skip it.

TRBV5-1,NA,TRBJ2-5,NA,TGCGCCAGCAGCTTGGGACTGCCTGGAGAGACCCAGTACTTC,CASSLGLPGETQYF
TRBV19,NA,TRBJ2-2,TRBD1,TGTGCCAGTAGTATAGATATGCGACAGGGGGCGGGCACCGGGGAGCTGTTTTTT,CASSIDMRQGAGTGELFF
TRBV2,NA,TRBJ1-5,NA,TGTGCCAGCAGTGGGACAGGCAATCAGCCCCAGCATTTT,CASSGTGNQPQHF
TRBV4-1,NA,TRBJ2-7,TRBD1,TGCGCCAGCAGCCAGGGGACAGGGGGCAACGAGCAGTACTTC,CASSQGTGGNEQYF
TRBV6-6,NA,TRBJ1-5,NA,TGTGCCAGCAGTTACGGTCTTTCGGGGAACAATCAGCCCCAGCATTTT,CASSYGLSGNNQPQHF
TRBV18,NA,TRBJ1-1,NA,TGTGCCAGCTCACCACTTTTCGGGGGGAACACTGAAGCTTTCTTT,CASSPLFGGNTEAFF
TRBV19,NA,TRBJ2-7,TRBD1,TGTGCCAGTAGTTCCCTCCCAGACAGGGCCCCCGTGCAGTACTTC,CASSSLPDRAPVQYF
TRBV5-1,NA,TRBJ1-1,NA,TGCGCCAGCAGCTTGGTGTTTGGGCTCCAGACTGAAGCTTTCTTT,CASSLVFGLQTEAFF
TRBV11-2,once,TRBJ2-1,NA,TGTGCCAGCAGCCTTAGACTAGTGGGTGAGCAGTTCTTC,CASSLRLVGEQFF
TRBV9,NA,TRBJ2-7,TRBD2,TGTGCCAGCAGCGTCTCGAGGACTAGCGGGGACGAGCAGTACTTC,CASSVSRTSGDEQYF
TRBV30,NA,TRBJ2-7,NA,TGTGCCTCAGAGGTACAGGGAGCCAACGAGCAGTACTTC,CASEVQGANEQYF
TRBV24-1,NA,TRBJ1-5,NA,TGTGCCACCAGTGTGCCCCGGCCAGGGGCCCAGAGCAATCAGCCCCAGCATTTT,CATSVPRPGAQSNQPQHF
TRBV7-8,few,TRBJ1-5,TRBD1,TGTGCCAGCAGCTTAGCGCGACAGGGAGGACGGCCCCAGCATTTT,CASSLARQGGRPQHF
TRBV18,NA,TRBJ2-3,NA,TGTGCCAGCTCACAAGACAGGAGCACAGATACGCAGTATTTT,CASSQDRSTDTQYF
TRBV4-2,once,TRBJ1-3,NA,TGTGCCAGCAGCCAAGTCCAAGAGTCACTCTCTGGAAACACCATATATTTT,CASSQVQESLSGNTIYF
TRBV12-3/TRBV12-4,NA,TRBJ1-2,NA,TGTGCCAGCAGCCGGCCAGCGTATGGCTACACCTTC,CASSRPAYGYTF
TRBV5-6,NA,TRBJ2-3,NA,TGTGCCAGCAGCGGCCCTGGAGGGGAAGGTGTAGATACGCAGTATTTT,CASSGPGGEGVDTQYF
TRBV7-3,NA,TRBJ2-7,NA,TGTGCCAGCAGCTGGTTAGGCGGGGAGCAGTACTTC,CASSWLGGEQYF
TRBV9,NA,TRBJ2-2,NA,TGTGCCAGCAGCGTTTTCAGGACGAACACCGGGGAGCTGTTTTTT,CASSVFRTNTGELFF